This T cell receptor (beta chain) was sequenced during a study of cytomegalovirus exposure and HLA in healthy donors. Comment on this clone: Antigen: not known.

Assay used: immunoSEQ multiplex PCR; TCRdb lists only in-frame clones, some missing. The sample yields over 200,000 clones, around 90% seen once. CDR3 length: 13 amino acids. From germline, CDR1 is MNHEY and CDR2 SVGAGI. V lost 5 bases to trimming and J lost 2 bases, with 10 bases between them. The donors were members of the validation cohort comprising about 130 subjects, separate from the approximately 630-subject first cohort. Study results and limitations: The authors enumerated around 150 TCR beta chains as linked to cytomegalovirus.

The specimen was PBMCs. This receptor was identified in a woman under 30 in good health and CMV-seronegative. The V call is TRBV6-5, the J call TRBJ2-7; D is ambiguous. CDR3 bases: TGTGCCAGCAGTGGGCCTTCTGCCTACGAGCAGTACTTC. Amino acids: CASSGPSAYEQYF.